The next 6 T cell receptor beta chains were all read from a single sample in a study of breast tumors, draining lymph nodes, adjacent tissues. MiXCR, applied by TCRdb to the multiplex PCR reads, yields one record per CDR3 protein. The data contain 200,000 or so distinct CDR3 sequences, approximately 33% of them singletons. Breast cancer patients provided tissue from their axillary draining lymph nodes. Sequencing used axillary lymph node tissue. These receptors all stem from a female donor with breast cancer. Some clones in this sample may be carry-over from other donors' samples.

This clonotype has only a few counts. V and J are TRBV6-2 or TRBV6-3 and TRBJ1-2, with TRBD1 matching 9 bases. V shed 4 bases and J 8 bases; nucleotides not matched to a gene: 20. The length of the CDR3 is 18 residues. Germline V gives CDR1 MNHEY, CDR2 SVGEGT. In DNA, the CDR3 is TGTGCCAGCAGTTCCCCTCTAGGCCGAATCACAGGGGGCGAAGGCTACACCTTC. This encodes CASSSPLGRITGGEGYTF.

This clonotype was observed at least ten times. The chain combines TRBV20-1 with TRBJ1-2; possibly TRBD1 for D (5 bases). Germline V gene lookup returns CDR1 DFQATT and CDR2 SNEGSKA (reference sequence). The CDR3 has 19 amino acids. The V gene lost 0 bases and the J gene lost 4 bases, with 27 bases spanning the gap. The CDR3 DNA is TGCAGTGCTAGAGATTTTCCGCCCCCGGGCAGGGAGGATCGCTATGGCTACACCTTC. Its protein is CSARDFPPPGREDRYGYTF.

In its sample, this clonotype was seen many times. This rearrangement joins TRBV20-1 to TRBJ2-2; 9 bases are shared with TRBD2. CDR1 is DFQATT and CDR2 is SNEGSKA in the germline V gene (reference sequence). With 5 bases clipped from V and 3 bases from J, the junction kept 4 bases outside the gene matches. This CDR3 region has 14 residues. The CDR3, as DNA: TGCAGTGCTCCCAGCGGGAGGCACACCGGGGAGCTGTTTTTT. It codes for CSAPSGRHTGELFF.

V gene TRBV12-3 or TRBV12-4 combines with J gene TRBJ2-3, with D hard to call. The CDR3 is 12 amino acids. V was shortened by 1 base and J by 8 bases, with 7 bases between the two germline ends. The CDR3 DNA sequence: TGTGCCAGCAGTTTAGGAGTAGCTACGCAGTATTTT. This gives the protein CASSLGVATQYF.

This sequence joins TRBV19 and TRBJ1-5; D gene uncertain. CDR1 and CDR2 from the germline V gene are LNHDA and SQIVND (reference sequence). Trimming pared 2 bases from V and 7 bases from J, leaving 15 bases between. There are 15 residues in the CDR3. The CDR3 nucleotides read TGTGCCAGTAGTATAAGCCGGACTAGCGGGCAGCCCCAGCATTTT. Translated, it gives CASSISRTSGQPQHF.

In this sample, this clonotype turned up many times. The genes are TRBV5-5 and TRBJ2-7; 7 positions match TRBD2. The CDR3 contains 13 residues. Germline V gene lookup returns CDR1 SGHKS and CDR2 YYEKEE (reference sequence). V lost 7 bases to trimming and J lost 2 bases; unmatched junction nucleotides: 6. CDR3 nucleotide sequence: TGTGCCAGCTCGAGGGAGGGAACCTACGAGCAGTACTTC. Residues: CASSREGTYEQYF.